This TCR beta chain was obtained from a study of blood T cell repertoires in COVID-19. This CDR3 has 14 amino acids. CDR1 is KGHSH and CDR2 is LQKENI in the germline V gene. The V end was cut by 5 bases, the J end by 0 bases, with 8 bases between. Measured with immunoSEQ multiplex PCR; TCRdb has only the in-frame clones, and not every one. The profile shows hundreds of thousands of clones, 88% of them singletons. The chain couples TRBV18 to TRBJ1-5, with D hard to call. The sequencing input was peripheral blood. The source is a man at least 80 years old with acute or convalescent COVID-19. The CDR3 nucleotides read TGTGCCAGCTCAGCTAACTATAGCAATCAGCCCCAGCATTTT. Translated: CASSANYSNQPQHF.